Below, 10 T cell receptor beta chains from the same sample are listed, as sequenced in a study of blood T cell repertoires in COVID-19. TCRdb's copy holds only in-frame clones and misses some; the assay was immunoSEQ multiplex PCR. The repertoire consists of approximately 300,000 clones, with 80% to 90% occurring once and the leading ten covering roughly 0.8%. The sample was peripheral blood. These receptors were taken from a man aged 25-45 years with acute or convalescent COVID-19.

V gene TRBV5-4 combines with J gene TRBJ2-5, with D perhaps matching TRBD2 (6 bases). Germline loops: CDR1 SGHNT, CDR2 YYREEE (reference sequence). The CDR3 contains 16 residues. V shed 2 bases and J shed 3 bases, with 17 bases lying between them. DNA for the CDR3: TGTGCCAGCAGCTTAAGAAGGGGAGGTCCCGAAGAGACCCAGTACTTC. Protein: CASSLRRGGPEETQYF.

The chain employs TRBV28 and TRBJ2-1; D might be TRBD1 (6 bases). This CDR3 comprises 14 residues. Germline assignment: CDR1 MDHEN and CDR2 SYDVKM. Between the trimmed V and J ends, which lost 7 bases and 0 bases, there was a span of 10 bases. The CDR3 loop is CASIGTSSYNEQFF. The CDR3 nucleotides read TGTGCCAGCATCGGGACATCCTCCTACAATGAGCAGTTCTTC.

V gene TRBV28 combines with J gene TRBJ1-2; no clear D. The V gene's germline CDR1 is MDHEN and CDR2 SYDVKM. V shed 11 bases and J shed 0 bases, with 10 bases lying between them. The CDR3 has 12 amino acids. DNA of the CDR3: TGTGCCGGGAGTTCTTCTAACTATGGCTACACCTTC. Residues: CAGSSSNYGYTF.

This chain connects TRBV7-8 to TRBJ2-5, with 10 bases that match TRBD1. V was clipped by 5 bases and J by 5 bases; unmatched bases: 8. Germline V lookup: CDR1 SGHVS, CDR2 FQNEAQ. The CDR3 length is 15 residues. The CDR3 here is CASSTDRGLQETQYF. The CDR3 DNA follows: TGTGCCAGCAGCACAGACAGGGGGCTACAGGAGACCCAGTACTTC.

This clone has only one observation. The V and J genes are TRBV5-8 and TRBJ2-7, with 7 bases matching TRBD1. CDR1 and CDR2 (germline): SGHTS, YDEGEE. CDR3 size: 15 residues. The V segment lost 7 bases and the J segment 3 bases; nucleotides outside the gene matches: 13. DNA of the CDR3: TGTGCCAGCTTTTTTGAGGACAGGCTCAGCTACGAGCAGTACTTC. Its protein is CASFFEDRLSYEQYF.

The CDR3 sequence: CASILREGGFYGYTF. CDR3 bases: TGTGCCAGCATCTTACGAGAAGGGGGCTTCTATGGCTACACCTTC. The V call is TRBV6-5, the J call TRBJ1-2; 7 positions match TRBD1. CDR1 and CDR2 from the germline V gene are MNHEY and SVGAGI. The trim removed 7 bases at V and 4 bases at J, leaving 12 bases unmatched. This CDR3 is built from 15 residues.

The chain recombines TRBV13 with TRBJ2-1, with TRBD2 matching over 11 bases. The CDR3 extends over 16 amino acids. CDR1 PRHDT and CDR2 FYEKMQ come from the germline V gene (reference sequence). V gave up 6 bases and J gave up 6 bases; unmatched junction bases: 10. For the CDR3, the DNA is TGTGCCAGCAGGTGCTCCGGGACTAGCGGATTCAATGAGCAGTTCTTC. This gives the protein CASRCSGTSGFNEQFF.

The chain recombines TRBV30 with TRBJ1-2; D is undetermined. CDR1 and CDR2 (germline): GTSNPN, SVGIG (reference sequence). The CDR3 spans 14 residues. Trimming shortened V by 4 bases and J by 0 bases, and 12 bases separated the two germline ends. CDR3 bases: TGTGCCTGGAAAGAACTATCAGCTAACTATGGCTACACCTTC. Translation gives CAWKELSANYGYTF.

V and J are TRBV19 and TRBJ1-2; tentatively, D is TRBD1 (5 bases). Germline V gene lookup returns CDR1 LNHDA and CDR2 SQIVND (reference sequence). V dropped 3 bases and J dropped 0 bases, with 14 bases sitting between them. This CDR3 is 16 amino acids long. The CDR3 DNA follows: TGTGCCAGTAGTATTCCGACAGCGCTGCCTAACTATGGCTACACCTTC. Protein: CASSIPTALPNYGYTF.

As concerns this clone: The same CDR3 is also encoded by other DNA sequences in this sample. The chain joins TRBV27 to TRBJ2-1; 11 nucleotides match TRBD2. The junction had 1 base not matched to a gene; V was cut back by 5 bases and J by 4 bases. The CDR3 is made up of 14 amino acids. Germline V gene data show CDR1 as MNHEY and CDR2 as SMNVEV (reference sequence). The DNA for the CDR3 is TGTGCCAGCAGTCTAGCGGGGGGTTACAATGAGCAGTTCTTC. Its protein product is CASSLAGGYNEQFF.